This passage covers 15 T cell receptor beta chains from one sample sequenced in a study of blood T cell repertoires in COVID-19. Only in-frame clones appear in the TCRdb table, and some are missing; sequencing was by immunoSEQ multiplex PCR. This repertoire shows 200,000 to 300,000 clones, roughly 89% found once; its top ten account for under 9.5%. The specimen was PBMCs or T cells enriched from blood (not recorded which). The source of these receptors is a man aged 35-49 years who had recovered from COVID-19.

The genes are TRBV7-6 and TRBJ1-3; D not certain. From germline, CDR1 is SGHVS and CDR2 FNYEAQ. The V end was cut by 0 bases, the J end by 0 bases, with 9 bases between. The CDR3 runs 16 residues. The CDR3 protein is CASSLARADSGNTIYF. The CDR3 DNA reads as TGTGCCAGCAGCTTAGCGAGGGCGGACTCTGGAAACACCATATATTTT. Variable domain in full (rest from reference TRBV7-6 and TRBJ1-3): GAGVSQSPRYKVTKRGQDVALRCDPISGHVSLYWYRQALGQGPEFLTYFNYEAQQDKSGLPNDRFSAERPEGSISTLTIQRTEQRDSAMYRCASSLARADSGNTIYFGEGSWLTVV.

This chain uses TRBV11-3 with TRBJ1-6; 9 nucleotides agree with TRBD1. CDR1 and CDR2 (germline): SGHNT, YENEEA. V gave up 5 bases and J gave up 4 bases; unmatched junction bases: 9. The CDR3 is 17 residues long. The CDR3 loop is CASSLSGTGRYNSPLHF. The DNA for the CDR3 is TGTGCCAGCAGCCTAAGCGGGACAGGGCGATATAATTCACCCCTCCACTTT.

This clone was observed a single time. The chain recombines TRBV2 with TRBJ1-1, with 9 nucleotides matching TRBD1. Trimming removed 3 bases from V and 1 base from J; junction bases left unmatched: 6. Germline V CDR1 and CDR2: SNHLY, FYNNEI. CDR3 length: 16 residues. CDR3 nucleotides: TGTGCCAGCAGTGATACAGGGGGCGCGAGGAACACTGAAGCTTTCTTT. Translated: CASSDTGGARNTEAFF.

This clone was counted a single time. The rearrangement links TRBV28 to TRBJ2-7, with D possibly being TRBD1 (6 bases). Trimming cost V 3 bases and J 1 base, with 22 bases left between them. The CDR3 loop spans 18 amino acids. Germline values: CDR1 MDHEN, CDR2 SYDVKM. CDR3 region: CASSFPVNRVGISYEQYF. The CDR3 DNA sequence: TGTGCCAGCAGTTTCCCTGTGAACAGGGTGGGGATTTCCTACGAGCAGTACTTC.

The chain carries TRBV15 and TRBJ1-3; 10 bases are a match to TRBD1. The CDR3 has 17 amino acids. Trimming cost V 5 bases and J 0 bases; bases outside gene matches: 7. Per germline, CDR1 LNHNV and CDR2 YYDKDF (reference sequence). DNA for the CDR3: TGTGCCACCAGCTCCGGGACAGGGGCGTACTCTGGAAACACCATATATTTT. Amino acid sequence: CATSSGTGAYSGNTIYF.

The rearrangement joins TRBV29-1 to TRBJ2-7, with D maybe TRBD1 (6 bases). The CDR3 totals 14 residues. Trimming took 1 base from V and 0 from J, leaving 10 bases between them. Germline V gene data show CDR1 as SQVTM and CDR2 as ANQGSEA. CDR3 loop: CSVEGRDTSYEQYF. The CDR3 DNA reads TGCAGCGTTGAAGGTCGGGACACCTCCTACGAGCAGTACTTC.

This clone was seen a handful of times. The V gene is TRBV11-2, the J gene TRBJ1-1; no definite D call. The CDR3 length is 14 residues. The germline V and J ends were trimmed by 0 bases and 4 bases, with 9 bases remaining between them. The germline CDR1 and CDR2 sequences are SGHAT and FQNNGV. DNA of the CDR3: TGTGCCAGCAGCTTAGATGAACTGCGCACTGAAGCTTTCTTT. Translating it yields CASSLDELRTEAFF.

The V call is TRBV15, the J call TRBJ1-2; 7 nucleotides align to TRBD1. Germline CDR1 LNHNV, CDR2 YYDKDF (reference sequence). With V trimmed by 1 base and J by 6 bases, 5 bases remained unmatched. The CDR3 extends over 14 amino acids. The CDR3 protein is CATSRAGTVNGYTF. CDR3 DNA sequence: TGTGCCACCAGCAGAGCCGGGACAGTGAATGGCTACACCTTC. The entire variable domain, with the rest obtained from reference TRBV15 and TRBJ1-2, is as follows: DAMVIQNPRYQVTQFGKPVTLSCSQTLNHNVMYWYQQKSSQAPKLLFHYYDKDFNNEADTPDNFQSRRPNTSFCFLDIRSPGLGDTAMYLCATSRAGTVNGYTFGSGTRLTVV.

About this clone itself: The sample has other DNA sequences that encode this CDR3 too. The rearrangement uses TRBV30 and TRBJ2-7; 7 positions agree with TRBD2. Germline lookup yields CDR1 GTSNPN and CDR2 SVGIG (reference sequence). Unmatched junction bases numbered 14, after V lost 0 bases and J lost 6 bases. CDR3 size: 16 residues. CDR3 region: CAWSVGAGGGRSEQYF. The DNA for the CDR3 is TGTGCCTGGAGTGTAGGGGCGGGCGGGGGTCGCTCCGAGCAGTACTTC.

CDR3 bases: TGTGCCAGCAGTTACTCGAGCCAAGAGACCCAGTACTTC. Amino acid sequence: CASSYSSQETQYF. The V call is TRBV6-5, the J call TRBJ2-5; no clear D gene. This CDR3 has 13 amino acids. The germline CDR1 and CDR2 sequences are MNHEY and SVGAGI. The V and J ends lost 0 bases and 1 base respectively, with 3 bases between them.

The chain employs TRBV23-1 and TRBJ1-1, with 8 bases identical to TRBD1. TRBV23-1 is assigned to the ORF class and has an uncertain function. The trim removed 3 bases at V and 10 bases at J, leaving 7 bases unmatched. The CDR3 contains 13 residues. Written as DNA, the CDR3 is TGCGCCAGCAGTCACCCAGGGGGCTCGGGAGCTTTCTTT. Encoded protein: CASSHPGGSGAFF.

This rearrangement joins TRBV14 to TRBJ1-5; D unresolved. V lost 4 bases, J lost 4 bases, and 8 bases lay in between. Germline V gene lookup returns CDR1 SGHDN and CDR2 FVKESK. The CDR3 totals 13 residues. The CDR3 loop reads CASSPSGNQPQHF. Written as DNA, the CDR3 is TGTGCCAGCAGCCCATCAGGAAATCAGCCCCAGCATTTT. The full variable domain, with the rest looked up from reference TRBV14 and TRBJ1-5, is EAGVTQFPSHSVIEKGQTVTLRCDPISGHDNLYWYRRVMGKEIKFLLHFVKESKQDESGMPNNRFLAERTGGTYSTLKVQPAELEDSGVYFCASSPSGNQPQHFGDGTRLSIL.

The chain is built from TRBV6-5 and TRBJ2-1; tentative D call: TRBD2 (5 bases). CDR3 length: 15 residues. Trimming removed 5 bases at V and 9 bases at J, with 20 bases between. From germline, CDR1 is MNHEY and CDR2 SVGAGI. Here the CDR3 reads CASSPRDPGSGEQFF. As DNA, the CDR3 is TGTGCCAGCAGTCCAAGGGATCCGGGGTCAGGTGAGCAGTTCTTC.

The chain couples TRBV6-5 to TRBJ2-1; D possibly corresponds to TRBD1 (6 bases). V lost 2 bases and J 9 bases, leaving 17 bases between the germline ends. The CDR3 is made up of 15 amino acids. Germline lookup yields CDR1 MNHEY and CDR2 SVGAGI. Here the CDR3 reads CASSYVPGAMGEQFF. The CDR3 DNA reads TGTGCCAGCAGTTACGTTCCAGGGGCAATGGGTGAGCAGTTCTTC.

The J gene is TRBJ2-7, the V gene TRBV28; 7 bases match TRBD1. The CDR3 is 17 residues long. V shed 4 bases, J shed 0 bases, and the junction held 12 bases outside the gene matches. CDR1 and CDR2 (germline): MDHEN, SYDVKM. The CDR3 sequence: CASSSYPTQGNSYEQYF. CDR3 in DNA: TGTGCCAGCAGTTCTTACCCTACACAGGGGAACTCCTACGAGCAGTACTTC.